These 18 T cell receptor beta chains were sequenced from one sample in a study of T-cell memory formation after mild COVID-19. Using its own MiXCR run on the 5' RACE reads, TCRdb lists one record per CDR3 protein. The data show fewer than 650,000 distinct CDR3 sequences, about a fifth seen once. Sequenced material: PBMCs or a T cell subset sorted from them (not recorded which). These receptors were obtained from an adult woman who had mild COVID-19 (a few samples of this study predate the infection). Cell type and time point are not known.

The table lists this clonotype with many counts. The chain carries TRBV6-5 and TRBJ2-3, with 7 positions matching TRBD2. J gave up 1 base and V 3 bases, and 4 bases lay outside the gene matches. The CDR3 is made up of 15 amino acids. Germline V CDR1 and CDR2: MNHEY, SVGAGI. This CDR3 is CASSYGAGGTDTQYF. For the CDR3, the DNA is TGTGCCAGCAGTTATGGGGCGGGGGGCACAGATACGCAGTATTTT.

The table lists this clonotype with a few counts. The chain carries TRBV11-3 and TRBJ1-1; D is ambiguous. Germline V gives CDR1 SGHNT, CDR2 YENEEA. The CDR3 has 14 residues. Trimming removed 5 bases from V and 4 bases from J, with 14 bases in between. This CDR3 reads CASSPSSSFTEAFF. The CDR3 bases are TGTGCCAGCAGCCCCTCAAGTTCCTTCACTGAAGCTTTCTTT.

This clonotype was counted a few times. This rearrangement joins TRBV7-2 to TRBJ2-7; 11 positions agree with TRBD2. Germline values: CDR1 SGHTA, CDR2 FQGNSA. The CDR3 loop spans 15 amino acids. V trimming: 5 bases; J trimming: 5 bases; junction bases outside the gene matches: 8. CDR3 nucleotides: TGTGCCAGCAGCCGCGGACTAGCGGGCTCGAACGAGCAGTACTTC. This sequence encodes CASSRGLAGSNEQYF.

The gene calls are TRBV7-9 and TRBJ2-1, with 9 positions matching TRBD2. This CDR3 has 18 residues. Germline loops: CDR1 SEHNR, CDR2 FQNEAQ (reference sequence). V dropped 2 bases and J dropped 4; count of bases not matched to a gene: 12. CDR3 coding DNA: TGTGCCAGCAGCTTACTCAGGAGTGAGACTAGCGGTTACAATGAGCAGTTCTTC. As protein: CASSLLRSETSGYNEQFF.

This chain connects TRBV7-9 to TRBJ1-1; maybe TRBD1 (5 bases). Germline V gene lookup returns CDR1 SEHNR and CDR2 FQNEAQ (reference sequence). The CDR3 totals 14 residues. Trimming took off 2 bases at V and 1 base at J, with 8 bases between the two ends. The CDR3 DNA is TGTGCCAGCAGCTTATATGGGGGGAACACTGAAGCTTTCTTT. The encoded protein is CASSLYGGNTEAFF.

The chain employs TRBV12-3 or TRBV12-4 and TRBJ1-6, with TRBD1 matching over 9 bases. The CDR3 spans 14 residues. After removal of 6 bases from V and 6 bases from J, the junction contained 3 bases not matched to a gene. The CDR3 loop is CASRWDRANSPLHF. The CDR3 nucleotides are TGTGCCAGCAGGTGGGACAGGGCTAATTCACCCCTCCACTTT.

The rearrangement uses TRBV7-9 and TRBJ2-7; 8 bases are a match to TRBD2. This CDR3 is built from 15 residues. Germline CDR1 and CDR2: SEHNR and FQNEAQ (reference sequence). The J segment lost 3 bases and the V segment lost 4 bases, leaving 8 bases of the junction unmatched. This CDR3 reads CASSSTSGRLYEQYF. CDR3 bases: TGTGCCAGCAGCTCCACTAGCGGTAGGCTCTACGAGCAGTACTTC. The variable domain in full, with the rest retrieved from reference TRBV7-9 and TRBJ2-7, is DTGVSQNPRHKITKRGQNVTFRCDPISEHNRLYWYRQTLGQGPEFLTYFQNEAQLEKSRLLSDRFSAERPKGSFSTLEIQRTEQGDSAMYLCASSSTSGRLYEQYFGPGTRLTVT.

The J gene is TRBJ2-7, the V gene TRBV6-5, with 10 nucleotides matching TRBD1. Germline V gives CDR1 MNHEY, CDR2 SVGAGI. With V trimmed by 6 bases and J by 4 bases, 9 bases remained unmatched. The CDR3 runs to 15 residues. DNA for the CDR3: TGTGCCAGCAGCATAGACAGGGGGCGGTATTACGAGCAGTACTTC. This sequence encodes CASSIDRGRYYEQYF.

CDR3 DNA: TGTGCCAGCAGCTCCCCCCCGGCAAATACGCAGTATTTT. It is translated as CASSSPPANTQYF. The J gene is TRBJ2-3, the V gene TRBV7-3, with no clear D. Germline lookup yields CDR1 SGHTA and CDR2 FQGTGA. The CDR3 has 13 residues. The V gene lost 4 bases and the J gene lost 7 bases, with 12 bases spanning the gap.

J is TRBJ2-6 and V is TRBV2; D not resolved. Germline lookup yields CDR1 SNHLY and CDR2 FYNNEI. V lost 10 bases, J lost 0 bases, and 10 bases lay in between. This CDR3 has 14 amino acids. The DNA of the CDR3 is TGTGCCATTCGGACGGGCTCTGGGGCCAACGTCCTGACTTTC. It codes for CAIRTGSGANVLTF.

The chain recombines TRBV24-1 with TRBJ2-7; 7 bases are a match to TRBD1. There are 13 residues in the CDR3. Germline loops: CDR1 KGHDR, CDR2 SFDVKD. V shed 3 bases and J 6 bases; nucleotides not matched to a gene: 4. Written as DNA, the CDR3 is TGTGCCACCAGTGATATTCACAGGGGCGAGCAGTACTTC. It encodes CATSDIHRGEQYF.

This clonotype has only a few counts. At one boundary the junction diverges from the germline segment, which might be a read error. The CDR3 sequence: CSVSGPLGGNSEAFF. DNA of the CDR3: TGCAGCGTGAGCGGACCCCTAGGGGGGAACTCTGAAGCTTTCTTT. This chain joins TRBV29-1 and TRBJ1-1, with a possible D match to TRBD1 (6 bases). Germline assignment: CDR1 SQVTM and CDR2 ANQGSEA. This CDR3 is built from 15 residues. Together with reference TRBV29-1 and TRBJ1-1, the CDR3 gives the full variable domain: SAVISQKPSRDICQRGTSLTIQCQVDSQVTMMFWYRQQPGQSLTLIATANQGSEATYESGFVIDKFPISRPNLTFSTLTVSNMSPEDSSIYLCSVSGPLGGNSEAFFGQGTRLTVV.

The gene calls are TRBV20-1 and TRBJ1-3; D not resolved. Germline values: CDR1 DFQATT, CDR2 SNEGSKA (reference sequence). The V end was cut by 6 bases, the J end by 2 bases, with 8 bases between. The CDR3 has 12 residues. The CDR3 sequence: CSAYAPGNTIYF. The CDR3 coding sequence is TGCAGTGCCTATGCGCCTGGAAACACCATATATTTT.

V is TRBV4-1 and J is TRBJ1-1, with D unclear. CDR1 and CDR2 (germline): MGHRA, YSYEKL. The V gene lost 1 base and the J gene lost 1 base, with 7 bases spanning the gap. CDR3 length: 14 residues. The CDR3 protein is CASSQGVANTEAFF. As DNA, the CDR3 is TGCGCCAGCAGCCAAGGGGTAGCGAACACTGAAGCTTTCTTT.

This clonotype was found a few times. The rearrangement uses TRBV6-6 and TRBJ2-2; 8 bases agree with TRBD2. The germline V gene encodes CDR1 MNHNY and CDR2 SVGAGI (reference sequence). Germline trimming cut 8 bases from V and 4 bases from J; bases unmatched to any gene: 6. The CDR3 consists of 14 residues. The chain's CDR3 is CASGGGSVTGELFF. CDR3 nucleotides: TGTGCCAGCGGCGGGGGGTCCGTCACCGGGGAGCTGTTTTTT.

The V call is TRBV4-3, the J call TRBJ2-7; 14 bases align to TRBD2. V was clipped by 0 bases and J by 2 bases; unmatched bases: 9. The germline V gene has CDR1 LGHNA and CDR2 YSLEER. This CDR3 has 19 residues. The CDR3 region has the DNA TGCGCCAGCAGCCAAGATCGAGGAGGACTAGCGGGAGGCACCTACGAGCAGTACTTC. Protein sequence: CASSQDRGGLAGGTYEQYF.

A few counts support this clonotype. CDR3 sequence: CASSKQGASGANVLTF. CDR3 coding DNA: TGTGCCAGCAGTAAACAGGGGGCCTCTGGGGCCAACGTCCTGACTTTC. The V gene is TRBV2, the J gene TRBJ2-6; 9 bases line up with TRBD1. Germline V gene sequence: CDR1 SNHLY, CDR2 FYNNEI. After removal of 5 bases from V and 0 bases from J, the junction contained 2 bases not matched to a gene. The CDR3 covers 16 residues. Full variable domain (remainder filled in from reference TRBV2 and TRBJ2-6): EPEVTQTPSHQVTQMGQEVILRCVPISNHLYFYWYRQILGQKVEFLVSFYNNEISEKSEIFDDQFSVERPDGSNFTLKIRSTKLEDSAMYFCASSKQGASGANVLTFGAGSRLTVL.

CDR3 nucleotide sequence: TGCGCCAGCAGCGAATCGTCAGACAGGGGGGAATATGGCTACACCTTC. Its translation is CASSESSDRGEYGYTF. The chain combines TRBV5-1 with TRBJ1-2, with TRBD1 matching over 9 bases. Germline values: CDR1 SGHRS, CDR2 YFSETQ. The CDR3 sequence is 16 residues long. V lost 4 bases and J lost 5; bases outside the gene matches: 12.